This record looks at one TCR beta chain sequence and its context. The PCR had 60 Vbeta and 13 Jbeta primers. The protocol was immunoSEQ multiplex PCR, while the TCRdb copy is restricted to in-frame clones and leaves out a portion. The sample consists of some 120,000 clones, 80% to 85% of them appearing once. The germline gives CDR1 ENHRY, CDR2 SYGVKD. J gave up 4 bases and V 2 bases, and 4 bases lay outside the gene matches. This CDR3 has 15 amino acids. These data belong to a study of cytomegalovirus exposure and HLA in healthy donors. This TCR derives from a human donor in good health. The chain is built from TRBV10-3 and TRBJ2-5; 10 positions match TRBD1. The sequenced sample consisted of PBMCs. CDR3 loop: CAISEDRGHGETQYF. The CDR3 DNA reads TGTGCCATCAGTGAGGACAGGGGGCACGGAGAGACCCAGTACTTC.